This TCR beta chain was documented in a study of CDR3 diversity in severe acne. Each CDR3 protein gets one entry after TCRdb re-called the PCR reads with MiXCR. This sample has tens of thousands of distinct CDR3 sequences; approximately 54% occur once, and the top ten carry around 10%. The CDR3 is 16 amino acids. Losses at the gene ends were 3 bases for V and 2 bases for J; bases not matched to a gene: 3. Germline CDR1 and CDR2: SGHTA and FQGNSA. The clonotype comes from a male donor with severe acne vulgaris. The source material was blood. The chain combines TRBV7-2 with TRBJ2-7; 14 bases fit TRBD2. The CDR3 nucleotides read TGTGCCAGCAGCTTGGGGGGACTAGCGGGAGCCTACGAGCAGTACTTC. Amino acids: CASSLGGLAGAYEQYF.